This T cell receptor beta chain was observed in a study of T-cell memory formation after mild COVID-19. This clonotype was counted a few times. TCRdb re-called the 5' RACE reads with MiXCR, one entry per CDR3 protein. The sample includes about 210,000 distinct CDR3 sequences, more than 25% of them seen just once. Trimming shortened V by 7 bases and J by 1 base, and 13 bases separated the two germline ends. Germline CDR1 KGHDR, CDR2 SFDVKD. This CDR3 comprises 15 residues. The chain joins TRBV24-1 to TRBJ1-5, with D tentatively TRBD1 (6 bases). This clonotype originated in an adult woman who had mild COVID-19 (a few samples of this study predate the infection). Cell type and time point are not known. Sequencing was performed on PBMCs or a T cell subset sorted from them (not recorded which). The CDR3 protein is CATSPTGMSNQPQHF. Written as DNA, the CDR3 is TGTGCCACCAGCCCCACAGGGATGAGCAATCAGCCCCAGCATTTT.